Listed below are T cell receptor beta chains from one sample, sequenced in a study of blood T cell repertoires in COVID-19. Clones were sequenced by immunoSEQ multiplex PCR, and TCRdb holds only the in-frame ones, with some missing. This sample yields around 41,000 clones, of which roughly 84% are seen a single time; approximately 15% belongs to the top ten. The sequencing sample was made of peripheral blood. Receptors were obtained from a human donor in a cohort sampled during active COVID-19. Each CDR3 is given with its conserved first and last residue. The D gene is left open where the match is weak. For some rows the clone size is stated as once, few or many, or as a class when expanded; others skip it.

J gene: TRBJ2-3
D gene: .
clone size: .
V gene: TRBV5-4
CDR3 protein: CASSYQRGTDTQYF
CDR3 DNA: TGTGCCAGCAGCTACCAACGGGGCACAGATACGCAGTATTTT

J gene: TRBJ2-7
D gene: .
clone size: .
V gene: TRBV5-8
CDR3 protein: CASSRTTISYEQYF
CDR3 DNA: TGTGCCAGCAGCCGAACCACTATCTCCTACGAGCAGTACTTC

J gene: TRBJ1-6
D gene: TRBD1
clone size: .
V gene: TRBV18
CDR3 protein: CASSPQAGGGYNSPLHF
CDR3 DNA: TGTGCCAGCTCACCACAGGCAGGGGGAGGCTATAATTCACCCCTCCACTTT

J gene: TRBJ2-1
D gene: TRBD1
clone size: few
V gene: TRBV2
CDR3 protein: CASKDRGSDNEQFF
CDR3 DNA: TGTGCCAGCAAAGACAGGGGATCGGACAATGAGCAGTTCTTC

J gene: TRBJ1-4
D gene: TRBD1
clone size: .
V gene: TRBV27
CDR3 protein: CASSLVTGGTRIDEKLFF
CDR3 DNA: TGTGCCAGCAGTTTGGTCACAGGGGGGACGAGGATTGATGAAAAACTGTTTTTT

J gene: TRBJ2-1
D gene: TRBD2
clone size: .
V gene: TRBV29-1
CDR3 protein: CSGGTTLYNEQFF
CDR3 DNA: TGCAGCGGAGGGACTACCCTGTACAATGAGCAGTTCTTC

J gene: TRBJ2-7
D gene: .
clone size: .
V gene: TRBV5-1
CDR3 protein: CASNRSPGYEQYF
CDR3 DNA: TGCGCCAGCAACCGTTCCCCAGGGTACGAGCAGTACTTC

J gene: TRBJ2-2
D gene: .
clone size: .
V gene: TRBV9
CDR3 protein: CASSVGRGTGELFF
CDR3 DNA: TGTGCCAGCAGCGTAGGGAGGGGCACCGGGGAGCTGTTTTTT

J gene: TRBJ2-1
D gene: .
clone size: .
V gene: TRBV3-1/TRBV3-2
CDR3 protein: CASSQNNPGHLQFF
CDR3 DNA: TGTGCCAGCAGCCAAAACAACCCGGGACACCTACAGTTCTTC

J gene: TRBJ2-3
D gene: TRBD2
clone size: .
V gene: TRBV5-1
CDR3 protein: CASSRKRGPGDTQYF
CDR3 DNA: TGCGCCAGCAGCCGGAAGCGGGGGCCGGGGGATACGCAGTATTTT

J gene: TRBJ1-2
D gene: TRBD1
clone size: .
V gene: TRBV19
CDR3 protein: CASKTGVRAYGYTF
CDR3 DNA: TGTGCCAGTAAAACAGGGGTAAGGGCCTATGGCTACACCTTC

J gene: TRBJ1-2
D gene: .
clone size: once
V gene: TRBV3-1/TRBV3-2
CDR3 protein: CASSQEQAYGYTF
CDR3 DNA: TGTGCCAGCAGCCAAGAACAGGCCTATGGCTACACCTTC

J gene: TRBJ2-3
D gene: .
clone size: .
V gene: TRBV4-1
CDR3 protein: CASSQVTTDTQYF
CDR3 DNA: TGCGCCAGCAGCCAAGTGACAACAGATACGCAGTATTTT